Each of the 30 T cell receptor beta chains below was sequenced from the same sample in a study of blood T cell repertoires in COVID-19. The assay was immunoSEQ multiplex PCR, and TCRdb's table has in-frame clones only and misses some. The sample shows approximately 200,000 clones, around 88% of them seen only once. The sequenced material came from peripheral blood. The receptors were sampled from a man between 18 and 29 years old with active or convalescent COVID-19.

This chain uses TRBV5-4 with TRBJ2-1; TRBD2 aligns across 8 bases. This CDR3 has 16 residues. CDR1 and CDR2 (germline): SGHNT, YYREEE (reference sequence). Losses at the gene ends were 4 bases for V and 6 bases for J; bases not matched to a gene: 12. The CDR3 loop is CASSPGRVQIANEQFF. The CDR3, as DNA: TGTGCCAGCAGCCCCGGGAGGGTCCAGATCGCCAATGAGCAGTTCTTC.

The chain is built from TRBV23-1 and TRBJ2-7; 8 nucleotides align to TRBD1. TRBV23-1 falls under the ORF class, with uncertain function. The CDR3 totals 13 residues. V shed 7 bases and J 2 bases; nucleotides not matched to a gene: 4. CDR3 sequence reads: CASTDRETYEQYF. The CDR3 DNA reads as TGCGCCAGCACGGACAGGGAAACCTACGAGCAGTACTTC.

The chain uses TRBV2 and TRBJ2-7; 8 bases map to TRBD1. The germline V gene has CDR1 SNHLY and CDR2 FYNNEI. The CDR3 has 14 amino acids. Trimming at V came to 5 bases and at J to 4 bases, leaving 7 bases not matched to a gene. In DNA form, the CDR3 reads TGTGCCAGCAGTCAACAGGGGGGCGTATACGAGCAGTACTTC. This sequence encodes CASSQQGGVYEQYF.

The chain recombines TRBV5-4 with TRBJ2-1; possible D gene TRBD1, 6 bases. Germline loops: CDR1 SGHNT, CDR2 YYREEE (reference sequence). This CDR3 is 14 amino acids long. V lost 3 bases and J 9 bases, leaving 16 bases between the germline ends. CDR3 bases: TGTGCCAGCAGCTCAGACAGGACCGGCGGTGAGCAGTTCTTC. Translating gives CASSSDRTGGEQFF.

The CDR3 here is CASSPSFGQLLEKLFF. CDR3 nucleotides: TGTGCCAGCTCACCCTCTTTTGGACAGCTTCTTGAAAAACTGTTTTTT. The chain employs TRBV18 and TRBJ1-4; the D gene is possibly TRBD1 (6 bases). Looked up from germline, CDR1 is KGHSH and CDR2 is LQKENI. This CDR3 is 16 amino acids long. The V end was cut by 3 bases, the J end by 7 bases, with 18 bases between.

The V and J genes are TRBV18 and TRBJ1-3; a possible D gene is TRBD1 (5 bases). This CDR3 is built from 15 residues. The germline V gene has CDR1 KGHSH and CDR2 LQKENI. V was clipped by 2 bases and J by 1 base, with 9 bases between them. The CDR3 loop is CASSPGGQSGNTIYF. The CDR3, as DNA: TGTGCCAGCTCACCAGGCGGACAATCTGGAAACACCATATATTTT.

The chain has TRBV11-2 and TRBJ2-3, with D perhaps matching TRBD2 (6 bases). CDR1 is SGHAT, CDR2 FQNNGV, per germline. The V gene lost 4 bases and the J gene lost 1 base, with 12 bases spanning the gap. There are 15 residues in the CDR3. CDR3 sequence (DNA): TGTGCCAGCAGCTCGGACGGGGGAGGCACAGATACGCAGTATTTT. Translation gives CASSSDGGGTDTQYF.

This clone has just one count. The chain has TRBV29-1 and TRBJ1-2; D is perhaps TRBD1 (5 bases). The V and J ends lost 7 bases and 6 bases respectively, with 21 bases between them. The CDR3 contains 14 residues. Germline V gives CDR1 SQVTM, CDR2 ANQGSEA. CDR3 residues: CSGLSGLQSHGYTF. The CDR3 DNA follows: TGCAGCGGACTTTCGGGACTCCAATCCCATGGCTACACCTTC.

The chain recombines TRBV6-5 with TRBJ1-6; D possibly corresponds to TRBD1 (6 bases). The CDR3 contains 15 residues. Trimming removed 5 bases at V and 7 bases at J, with 15 bases between. Germline-derived CDR1 and CDR2 are MNHEY and SVGAGI. The CDR3 loop is CASSPPRQGNSPLHF. The CDR3 DNA reads as TGTGCCAGCAGTCCCCCGCGGCAGGGGAATTCACCCCTCCACTTT.

This chain uses TRBV3-1 (or the pseudogene TRBV3-2) with TRBJ2-2; 8 nucleotides align to TRBD2. Germline trimming cut 6 bases from V and 1 base from J; bases unmatched to any gene: 7. The V gene's germline CDR1 is LGHDT and CDR2 YNNKEL (reference sequence). This CDR3 region has 16 residues. CDR3 nucleotides: TGTGCCAGCAGACCCCGGGAGGGGAGGAACACCGGGGAGCTGTTTTTT. Translated, it gives CASRPREGRNTGELFF.

V is TRBV7-9 and J is TRBJ1-4; D possibly corresponds to TRBD1 (5 bases). The CDR3 loop spans 15 amino acids. Germline V CDR1 and CDR2: SEHNR, FQNEAQ (reference sequence). Trimming took off 1 base at V and 7 bases at J, with 13 bases between the two ends. CDR3 in amino acids: CASSLEQGVGEKLFF. DNA of the CDR3: TGTGCCAGCAGCTTAGAGCAGGGTGTCGGTGAAAAACTGTTTTTT.

The chain has TRBV30 and TRBJ2-7; possible D gene TRBD1, 6 bases. CDR1 and CDR2 (germline): GTSNPN, SVGIG (reference sequence). Deletions cut 1 base from V and 3 bases from J, with 19 bases between. There are 16 residues in the CDR3. CDR3 region: CAWSGGPTSDSYEQYF. The CDR3 DNA reads as TGTGCCTGGAGTGGGGGCCCAACCTCGGACAGCTACGAGCAGTACTTC.

The V call is TRBV6-6, the J call TRBJ1-1; no clear D gene. The CDR3 covers 14 residues. The ends were cut back, 8 bases at V and 0 bases at J, with 13 bases in the middle. Germline loops: CDR1 MNHNY, CDR2 SVGAGI (reference sequence). The CDR3 DNA reads as TGTGCCAGCCGCCGACACGGCATGAACACTGAAGCTTTCTTT. Its protein is CASRRHGMNTEAFF.

V gene TRBV5-1 combines with J gene TRBJ2-5; 8 positions agree with TRBD2. This CDR3 is built from 16 residues. The germline V gene encodes CDR1 SGHRS and CDR2 YFSETQ. V shed 6 bases, J shed 1 base, and the junction held 11 bases outside the gene matches. The CDR3 protein is CASTKGSGGPQETQYF. The CDR3 DNA is TGCGCCAGCACCAAGGGGAGCGGGGGCCCCCAAGAGACCCAGTACTTC.

The rearrangement links TRBV5-1 to TRBJ1-1; D uncertain. Germline assignment: CDR1 SGHRS and CDR2 YFSETQ. Trimming left V 0 bases short and J 1 base short, with 7 bases between. This CDR3 is built from 14 residues. In DNA form, the CDR3 reads TGCGCCAGCAGCTTGGGACATGCGAACACTGAAGCTTTCTTT. Its translation is CASSLGHANTEAFF. Full variable domain (missing parts from reference TRBV5-1 and TRBJ1-1): KAGVTQTPRYLIKTRGQQVTLSCSPISGHRSVSWYQQTPGQGLQFLFEYFSETQRNKGNFPGRFSGRQFSNSRSEMNVSTLELGDSALYLCASSLGHANTEAFFGQGTRLTVV.

J is TRBJ2-3 and V is TRBV28, with 9 positions matching TRBD2. CDR3 size: 18 residues. With 6 bases clipped from V and 7 bases from J, the junction kept 20 bases outside the gene matches. Germline assignment: CDR1 MDHEN and CDR2 SYDVKM. CDR3 in amino acids: CASRRVPGLAPRANTQYF. In nucleotides, the CDR3 is TGTGCCAGCAGACGAGTTCCGGGACTAGCTCCCCGAGCGAATACGCAGTATTTT.

J is TRBJ1-6 and V is TRBV12-3 or TRBV12-4; D unresolved. The CDR3 has 13 amino acids. Trimming took off 6 bases at V and 7 bases at J, with 10 bases between the two ends. CDR3 nucleotides: TGTGCCAGCAGGTCCTACTCGAATTCACCCCTCCACTTT. This encodes CASRSYSNSPLHF.

This chain links TRBV3-1 (or the pseudogene TRBV3-2) with TRBJ1-2; TRBD1 agrees at 7 bases. The CDR3 spans 15 residues. Germline CDR1 and CDR2: LGHDT and YNNKEL (reference sequence). The V and J ends lost 3 bases and 7 bases, in that order; junction bases with no gene match: 11. This CDR3 is CASSQYQGVAGGYTF. The CDR3 DNA reads as TGTGCCAGCAGCCAGTACCAGGGGGTTGCGGGTGGCTACACCTTC.

This chain connects TRBV12-5 to TRBJ1-2; 7 positions agree with TRBD1. CDR1 is LGHNT, CDR2 FRNRAP, per germline. The CDR3 length is 16 residues. V shed 4 bases and J 2 bases; nucleotides not matched to a gene: 10. The CDR3 reads CASGSRTQGQNYGYTF. As DNA, the CDR3 is TGTGCTAGTGGTTCGAGAACACAGGGGCAGAACTATGGCTACACCTTC.

The rearrangement links TRBV2 to TRBJ2-1; 10 bases map to TRBD2. Unmatched junction bases numbered 5, after V lost 5 bases and J lost 4 bases. The germline V gene encodes CDR1 SNHLY and CDR2 FYNNEI. This CDR3 region has 15 residues. CDR3: CASSKLAGRYNEQFF. The DNA of the CDR3 is TGTGCCAGCAGTAAACTAGCGGGAAGGTACAATGAGCAGTTCTTC.

The chain uses TRBV9 and TRBJ2-1; 8 positions match TRBD1. The CDR3 consists of 16 residues. The V gene's germline CDR1 is SGDLS and CDR2 YYNGEE. The ends lost 0 bases at V and 8 bases at J; junction bases unmatched: 10. CDR3 bases: TGTGCCAGCAGCGTAGCCGGCAGGGGGCACGCGGATGAGCAGTTCTTC. Its translation is CASSVAGRGHADEQFF.

The rearrangement joins TRBV5-1 to TRBJ2-1, with D unclear. Deletions cut 0 bases from V and 8 bases from J, with 12 bases between. Germline loops: CDR1 SGHRS, CDR2 YFSETQ. This CDR3 has 14 amino acids. CDR3: CASSLVGTADEQFF. The CDR3 DNA is TGCGCCAGCAGCTTGGTTGGAACGGCGGATGAGCAGTTCTTC.

The V call is TRBV2, the J call TRBJ1-1; D gene ambiguous. The CDR3 runs 11 residues. From germline, CDR1 is SNHLY and CDR2 FYNNEI. V dropped 5 bases and J dropped 8 bases, with 9 bases sitting between them. The CDR3 reads CASSKQTEAFF. The CDR3 nucleotides read TGTGCCAGCAGTAAACAGACAGAAGCTTTCTTT.

The CDR3 nucleotides read TGTGCCAGCAGTTACGGGGCAGTGAACACTGAAGCTTTCTTT. Translated, it gives CASSYGAVNTEAFF. The chain recombines TRBV6-2 or TRBV6-3 with TRBJ1-1, with D possibly being TRBD1 (5 bases). CDR3 length equals 14 residues. Trimming removed 2 bases from V and 0 bases from J, with 7 bases in between. Germline CDR1 reads MNHEY; CDR2 reads SVGEGT.

This clone was recorded only once. The chain joins TRBV15 to TRBJ2-7; D is unresolved. The CDR3 extends over 15 amino acids. Deletions cut 3 bases from V and 6 bases from J, with 18 bases between. Per germline, CDR1 LNHNV and CDR2 YYDKDF (reference sequence). The CDR3 sequence is CATSREYQPGSEQYF. The CDR3 DNA sequence: TGTGCCACCAGCAGGGAATACCAGCCGGGTTCCGAGCAGTACTTC.

The CDR3 DNA sequence: TGCGCCAGCAGCTACCTCCGGACAGGGGCCACTGAAGCTTTCTTT. It translates to CASSYLRTGATEAFF. V gene TRBV5-1 combines with J gene TRBJ1-1; 9 nucleotides agree with TRBD1. The CDR3 has 15 residues. Per the germline V gene, CDR1 is SGHRS and CDR2 is YFSETQ. V was clipped by 3 bases and J by 4 bases; unmatched bases: 7.

This chain links TRBV30 with TRBJ2-7; 10 positions agree with TRBD1. Germline lookup yields CDR1 GTSNPN and CDR2 SVGIG (reference sequence). V shed 0 bases and J 7 bases; nucleotides not matched to a gene: 6. The CDR3 contains 14 residues. In DNA, the CDR3 is TGTGCCTGGAGTGTACGACAGGGGGCTGGTGAGCAGTACTTC. It codes for CAWSVRQGAGEQYF.

The chain has TRBV3-1 (or the pseudogene TRBV3-2) and TRBJ2-7; the D gene is possibly TRBD1 (6 bases). This CDR3 contains 14 residues. The V and J ends lost 4 bases and 2 bases respectively, with 12 bases between them. The V gene's germline CDR1 is LGHDT and CDR2 YNNKEL (reference sequence). This CDR3 is CASSPSRQAYEQYF. CDR3 in DNA: TGTGCCAGCAGCCCCTCCCGACAGGCCTACGAGCAGTACTTC.

The CDR3, as DNA: TGTGCCAGCAGCCCCTCCGCCCTAAGCTCCTACGAGCAGTACTTC. It is translated as CASSPSALSSYEQYF. V and J are TRBV3-1 (or the pseudogene TRBV3-2) and TRBJ2-7, with D unclear. The germline V and J ends were trimmed by 4 bases and 0 bases, with 13 bases remaining between them. Germline V gives CDR1 LGHDT, CDR2 YNNKEL (reference sequence). The length of the CDR3 is 15 residues.

The CDR3 DNA sequence: TGTGCCAGCAAGCGAACAGGGAACTATGGCTACACCTTC. It is translated as CASKRTGNYGYTF. This sequence joins TRBV6-5 and TRBJ1-2, with D possibly matching TRBD1 (6 bases). Germline CDR1 reads MNHEY; CDR2 reads SVGAGI. This CDR3 spans 13 amino acids. V lost 7 bases to trimming and J lost 2 bases, with 11 bases between them.